This T cell receptor (beta chain) was obtained from a study of blood T cell repertoires in COVID-19 (dated by TCRdb to 2020 to 2022). In the study overall: The collaborator samples originated in the United States, Italy and Spain and spanned the acute and convalescent phases of COVID-19. The prospective study material was composed of cDNA or gDNA derived from T cells, B-cell-depleted T cells, or PBMCs. Deeply sampled blood TCRbeta repertoires from subjects exposed to, actively infected with, or recovered from COVID-19 were included in the dataset. The repertoires were released in a freely available public database meant as a resource for research on the immune response to SARS-CoV-2. Samples were obtained from the ongoing ImmuneRACE study (first 160 participants) and from 950 to 1,500 subjects provided by 6 global collaborators. Sample metadata almost always included a de-identified subject ID, COVID-19 status, age in years and sex. Where available, HLA class I and class II types were obtained from metadata supplied by the sample provider rather than from assay-based typing. Results the study describes overall, beyond this receptor: The amount of clinical and demographic metadata varied by source and participant and was provided uncurated.

Note on this clone: The antigen this receptor binds is unknown. Nothing much larger sits one base from this clone, and base qualities are not available.

One collaborating source in Seattle enrolled patients while the patients were actively infected and followed the patients over time throughout the course of disease. Whole blood was collected in K2EDTA tubes by collaborating institutions according to the institutions' own protocols. For TCRbeta analysis, collaborator samples were shipped as frozen whole blood, as isolated PBMCs, or as DNA extracted from either sample type. TCRbeta CDR3 regions were amplified from genomic DNA by means of the immunoSEQ Assay, a bias-controlled multiplex PCR. Regarding the original processing steps: The number of nucleated cells in each sample was estimated from the amplification of reference gene primers within the assay. To quantify the absolute abundance of each unique TCRbeta CDR3 rearrangement, sequence reads were collapsed and filtered. Productive Simpson clonality was computed per sample as the square root of Simpson's diversity index over productive rearrangements. TCRdb holds this immuneACCESS table with in-frame rearrangements only. Some clones are missing; in checked studies, unresolved V genes explain under half, and the rest has no known cause. V and J calls and clone size are given by that table; D and trimming were obtained from the DNA. Counted in this sample were about half a million clones; approximately 89% of them appeared once. Roughly 0.84% of the sample belongs to the ten largest clones.

CDR1 and CDR2 (LNHDA, SQIVND) derive from the germline V gene (reference sequence). The junction shows trimming of 3 bases on V and 8 bases on J, and the gene matches do not reach 17 bases of it. Reading from cysteine to phenylalanine, the CDR3 counts 18 amino acids. Only CDR3 DNA is held: 54 bases, read in frame from base 1. The source is a man aged 18-30 years with COVID-19, enrolled during active disease. The chain uses TRBV19 and TRBJ2-2, with TRBD2 identical over 8 junction bases. Sequences were obtained from peripheral blood. For the CDR3, the sequence is CASSIPRFNGRASGELFF. The sequence in DNA is TGTGCCAGTAGTATCCCGAGATTCAACGGGAGGGCCTCGGGGGAGCTGTTTTTT.